The clone carrying this T cell receptor beta chain appeared many times. This sample was included in a study of metastatic and nonmetastatic thyroid tumors. Via MiXCR, TCRdb re-called the PCR reads. The repertoire includes roughly 20,000 clones, approximately 16% of them detected once, and 20% to 25% sits in the top ten. Prior to thyroid surgery, none of the patients had received any treatment. The CDR3 contains 13 residues. V lost 6 bases and J lost 0, with 8 bases in between. CDR1 and CDR2 (germline): LNHDA, SQIVND (reference sequence). This rearrangement joins TRBV19 to TRBJ2-5; the D is unclear. The TCR originated in a male donor with papillary thyroid cancer or a benign thyroid nodule (not recorded which). Some clones in this sample may be carry-over from other donors' samples. Sequenced material: blood. CDR3 residues: CASRHSNQETQYF. The CDR3 bases are TGTGCCAGTAGGCACAGCAACCAAGAGACCCAGTACTTC.